This TCR beta chain was identified in a study of molecular identifiers for immune sequencing clone quantification. TCRdb used MiXCR to reprocess the PCR reads, holding one entry per CDR3 protein. Counted here are 40,000 to 45,000 distinct CDR3 sequences, about 18% occurring once; the ten biggest clones make up around 7%. In its sample, this clonotype was seen many times. At one boundary the junction diverges from the germline segment, which might be a read error. Sorting selected naive CD8 T cells with a CD8+CD4-CCR7+CD45RA+ phenotype. The CDR3 totals 15 residues. CDR1 and CDR2 from the germline V gene are ENHRY and SYGVKD.

The clonotype originates from a human donor in good health. Some libraries in this study had Jurkat cell RNA spiked in. The specimen was naive CD8+ T cells from blood, with Jurkat cell RNA spiked in. Subset described: FACS-sorted CD8+CD4-CCR7+CD45RA+ naive T cells. The J gene is TRBJ1-2, the V gene TRBV10-3; perhaps TRBD1 as D (6 bases). The chain's CDR3 is CAISETGTDNYGYTF. The CDR3, as DNA: TGTGCCATCAGTGAAACAGGGACGGATAACTATGGCTACACTTTC.